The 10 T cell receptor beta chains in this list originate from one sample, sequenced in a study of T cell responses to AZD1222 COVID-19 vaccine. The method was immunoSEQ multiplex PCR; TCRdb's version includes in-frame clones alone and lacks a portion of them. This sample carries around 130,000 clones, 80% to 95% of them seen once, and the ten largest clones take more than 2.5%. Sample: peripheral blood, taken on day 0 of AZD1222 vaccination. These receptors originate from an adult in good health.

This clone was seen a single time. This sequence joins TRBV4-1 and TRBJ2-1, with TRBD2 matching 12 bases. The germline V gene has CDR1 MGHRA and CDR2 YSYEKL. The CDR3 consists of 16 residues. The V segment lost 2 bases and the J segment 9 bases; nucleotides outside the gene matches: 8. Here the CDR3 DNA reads TGCGCCAGCAGCCAAAACCCCGGACTAGCGGGATCTGAGCAGTTCTTC. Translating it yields CASSQNPGLAGSEQFF.

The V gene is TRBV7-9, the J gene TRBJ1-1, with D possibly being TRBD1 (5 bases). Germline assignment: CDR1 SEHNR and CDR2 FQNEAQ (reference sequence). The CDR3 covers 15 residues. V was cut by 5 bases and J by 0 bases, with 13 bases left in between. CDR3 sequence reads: CASSLRGRLNTEAFF. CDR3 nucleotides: TGTGCCAGCAGCCTGAGGGGACGGCTGAACACTGAAGCTTTCTTT.

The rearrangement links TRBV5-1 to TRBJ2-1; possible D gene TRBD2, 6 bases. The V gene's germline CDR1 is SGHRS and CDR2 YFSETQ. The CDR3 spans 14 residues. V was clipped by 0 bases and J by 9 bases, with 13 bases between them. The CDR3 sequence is CASSLAGVNSEQFF. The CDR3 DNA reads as TGCGCCAGCAGCTTGGCGGGAGTTAACAGTGAGCAGTTCTTC. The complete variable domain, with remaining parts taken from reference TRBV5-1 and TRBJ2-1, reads KAGVTQTPRYLIKTRGQQVTLSCSPISGHRSVSWYQQTPGQGLQFLFEYFSETQRNKGNFPGRFSGRQFSNSRSEMNVSTLELGDSALYLCASSLAGVNSEQFFGPGTRLTVL.

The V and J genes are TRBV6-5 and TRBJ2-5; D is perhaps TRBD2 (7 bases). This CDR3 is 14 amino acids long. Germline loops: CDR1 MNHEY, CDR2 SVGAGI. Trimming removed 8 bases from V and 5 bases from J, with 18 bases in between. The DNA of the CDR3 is TGTGCCAGCCAGGGGCGGGCGGGAGTGGAGACCCAGTACTTC. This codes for CASQGRAGVETQYF.

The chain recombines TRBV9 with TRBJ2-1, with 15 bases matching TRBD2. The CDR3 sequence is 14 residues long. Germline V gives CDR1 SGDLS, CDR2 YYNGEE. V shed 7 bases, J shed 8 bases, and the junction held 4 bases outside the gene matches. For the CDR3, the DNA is TGTGCCAGCTCTGGACTAGCGGGAGGGGATGAGCAGTTCTTC. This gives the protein CASSGLAGGDEQFF.

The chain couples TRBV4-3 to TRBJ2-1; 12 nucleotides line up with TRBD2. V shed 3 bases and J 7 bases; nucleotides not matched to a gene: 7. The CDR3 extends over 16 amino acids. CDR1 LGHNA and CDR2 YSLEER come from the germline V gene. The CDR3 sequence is CASSQEGLAGFNEQFF. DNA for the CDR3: TGCGCCAGCAGCCAGGAAGGACTAGCGGGATTTAATGAGCAGTTCTTC.

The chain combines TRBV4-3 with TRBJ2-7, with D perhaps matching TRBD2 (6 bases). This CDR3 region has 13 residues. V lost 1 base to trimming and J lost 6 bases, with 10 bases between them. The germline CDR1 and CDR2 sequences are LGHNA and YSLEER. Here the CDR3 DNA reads TGCGCCAGCAGCCAAGTCCCCGGGGGCGAGCAGTACTTC. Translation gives CASSQVPGGEQYF.

CDR3 sequence reads: CASSLARRVSSSGNTIYF. The CDR3 DNA is TGTGCCAGCAGTTTAGCCCGCAGGGTCTCAAGCTCTGGAAACACCATATATTTT. This chain links TRBV28 with TRBJ1-3; a possible D gene is TRBD1 (5 bases). This CDR3 spans 18 amino acids. In germline, CDR1 is MDHEN, CDR2 SYDVKM. Trimming pared 2 bases from V and 0 bases from J, leaving 17 bases between. Variable domain in full (rest from reference TRBV28 and TRBJ1-3): DVKVTQSSRYLVKRTGEKVFLECVQDMDHENMFWYRQDPGLGLRLIYFSYDVKMKEKGDIPEGYSVSREKKERFSLILESASTNQTSMYLCASSLARRVSSSGNTIYFGEGSWLTVV.

The chain's CDR3 is CASSQLTGALEQYF. DNA of the CDR3: TGCGCCAGCAGCCAACTAACAGGGGCGCTCGAGCAGTACTTC. The chain joins TRBV5-1 to TRBJ2-7; 7 bases agree with TRBD1. The CDR3 extends over 14 amino acids. J lost 6 bases, V lost 4 bases, and 10 bases had no gene match. Germline-derived CDR1 and CDR2 are SGHRS and YFSETQ. Full variable domain (missing parts from reference TRBV5-1 and TRBJ2-7): KAGVTQTPRYLIKTRGQQVTLSCSPISGHRSVSWYQQTPGQGLQFLFEYFSETQRNKGNFPGRFSGRQFSNSRSEMNVSTLELGDSALYLCASSQLTGALEQYFGPGTRLTVT.

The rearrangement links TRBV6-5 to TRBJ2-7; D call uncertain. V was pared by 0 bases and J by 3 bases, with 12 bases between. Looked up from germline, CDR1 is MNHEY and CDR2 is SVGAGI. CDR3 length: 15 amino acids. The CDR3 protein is CASSYSTYRVYEQYF. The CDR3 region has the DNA TGTGCCAGCAGTTACTCGACGTATAGGGTCTACGAGCAGTACTTC.